The sample holds a few counts of the clone carrying this T cell receptor (beta chain). Its antigen is currently unknown. The data stem from a study of cytomegalovirus exposure and HLA in healthy donors. The PCR was carried out with 60 Vbeta primers and 13 Jbeta primers. Method: immunoSEQ multiplex PCR; TCRdb's copy keeps in-frame clones and lacks some. The profile shows around 150,000 clones, around 79% of them singletons. The study's findings and limits: It was confirmed in vitro that a few of the CMV-associated chains were specific for CMV antigens. Fewer N-insertions than the roughly 630-donor mean were reportedly shown by an Asian-associated ancestry cluster in a later analysis.

J was trimmed by 2 bases and V by 5 bases; bases with no gene match: 7. From germline, CDR1 is MNHEY and CDR2 SVGAGI. This CDR3 spans 15 amino acids. The chain has TRBV6-5 and TRBJ2-7, with 9 bases lining up with TRBD2. The specimen was PBMCs. The sequence was obtained from a male donor in good health and CMV-seronegative. CDR3 amino acids: CASSPPPSGTYEQYF. Here the CDR3 DNA reads TGTGCCAGCAGTCCTCCTCCTAGCGGGACCTACGAGCAGTACTTC.